This note documents a single T cell receptor beta chain sequence. This clonotype was seen ten or more times. The clone's antigen remains unknown. Base qualities were left out, and no much larger clone turns up one base away. The sample belongs to a study of spatial heterogeneity in lung cancer (dated by TCRdb to between 2019 and 2020). For context, the study as a whole: Beta-chain transcripts were consistently detected in greater numbers than alpha-chain transcripts, which likely reflected higher beta-chain transcript abundance. In the raw uncorrected reads, each unique combination of TCR and UMI appeared more than ten times on average. In non-small cell lung cancer, the study quantitatively compared TCR alpha and beta repertoires across several tumor regions, matched nontumor lung, and blood. Nonsynonymous mutation counts, determined by whole-exome sequencing of tumor tissue, were related to features of the TCR repertoire. Both alpha and beta chains were TCR-sequenced in 220 or so tumor regions, roughly 70 matched nontumor lung samples and approximately 50 PBMC samples obtained at surgery.

The time point label corresponds to: sample taken at primary tumor resection. Donors were 70 or so patients with early-stage, untreated non-small cell lung cancer from the lung TRACERx cohort. Whole RNA extracted from tumor and nontumor lung tissue, or from cryopreserved PBMC samples, was used for TCR sequencing without cell sorting. A patient was chosen for TCR sequencing only when enough RNA was available from at least two tumor regions. Libraries were made using 5' RACE. Reads for this sample came from a NextSeq 500. To allow correction of PCR and sequencing errors, the TCR library protocol tagged every TCR cDNA molecule with a unique molecular identifier. As for the authors' bioinformatics: TCR identification, UMI-based error correction and CDR3 extraction were performed with Decombinator tools. Expanded TCRs were defined as those above a frequency of 2 per 1,000, corresponding to the top 1% of the tumor frequency distribution. Renyi diversity was computed with the R vegan package after each repertoire had been subsampled 100 times to 5,000 TCRs. To build CDR3 similarity networks, amino acid triplet string-kernel similarity was used, and CDR3s were connected when their pairwise similarity was above 0.82. In TCRdb, the public reads were trimmed at Q25 with fastp and aligned with MiXCR, with productive beta chains retained. Here each entry gathers all rows of one CDR3 protein and keeps the most common genes and DNA. These V and J calls derive from TCRdb rather than the authors' analysis. This sample comprises around 48,000 distinct CDR3 sequences, roughly 5% of them detected only once. Roughly 10% of the sample is held by the ten biggest clonotypes.

Paper-wide results and their limitations: Additional single-cell paired TCR alpha and beta sequencing was considered necessary to confirm, at a functional level, the hypothesis that regional TCRs recognize regional mutations. Ubiquitous expanded tumor TCRs were found in blood more often at tumor resection than at routine follow-up.

This sequence originates from a male donor with early-stage non-small cell lung cancer. Here the sequenced sample was PBMCs, taken at surgery.

The nucleotide sequence is TGTGCCAGCAGTTTAATGGACGGGAGGCGCTATGGCTACACCTTC. The translation is CASSLMDGRRYGYTF. The V gene is TRBV12-3 or TRBV12-4 and the J gene is TRBJ1-2; no D gene call is confident. Counted from cysteine to phenylalanine, this CDR3 has 15 amino acids. The DNA shown is the 45-base CDR3, in frame from base 1. V is shortened by 2 bases, J by 4 bases, and the region joining them spans 14 bases.